The sequence of this T cell receptor (beta chain) was determined in a study of T cell repertoires in cytomegalovirus infection. Study summary: HLA-B-restricted CMV epitopes that are well studied were used alongside recently identified HLA-C-restricted ones. Matching HLA type and CMV infection were both indicated by public TCR beta signatures. Findings and limits, study-wide: It was HLA-C-restricted CMV-specific TCR beta clonotypes that dominated the response ex vivo.

CDR3 length equals 15 residues. CDR1 is SGHVS and CDR2 is FNYEAQ in the germline V gene. V shed 5 bases and J shed 4 bases, with 16 bases lying between them. As regards this clonotype: No antigen is known for it.

Each CDR3 protein gets one entry after TCRdb re-called the reads with MiXCR. Of some 940,000 distinct CDR3 sequences listed, roughly 30% were seen once; the top ten hold 11% to 15%. The rearrangement joins TRBV7-6 to TRBJ2-3, with a tentative D call TRBD1 (6 bases). The sequence was collected from a human donor in good health (CMV status not recorded). Some clones in this sample may be carry-over from other donors' samples. The sequenced sample was cultured CD8+ T cells from PBMCs, obtained from culture after CMV antigen stimulation. This CDR3 reads CASSHRVTSSDTQYF. Written as DNA, the CDR3 is TGTGCCAGCAGCCACAGGGTGACGTCCTCAGATACGCAGTATTTT.